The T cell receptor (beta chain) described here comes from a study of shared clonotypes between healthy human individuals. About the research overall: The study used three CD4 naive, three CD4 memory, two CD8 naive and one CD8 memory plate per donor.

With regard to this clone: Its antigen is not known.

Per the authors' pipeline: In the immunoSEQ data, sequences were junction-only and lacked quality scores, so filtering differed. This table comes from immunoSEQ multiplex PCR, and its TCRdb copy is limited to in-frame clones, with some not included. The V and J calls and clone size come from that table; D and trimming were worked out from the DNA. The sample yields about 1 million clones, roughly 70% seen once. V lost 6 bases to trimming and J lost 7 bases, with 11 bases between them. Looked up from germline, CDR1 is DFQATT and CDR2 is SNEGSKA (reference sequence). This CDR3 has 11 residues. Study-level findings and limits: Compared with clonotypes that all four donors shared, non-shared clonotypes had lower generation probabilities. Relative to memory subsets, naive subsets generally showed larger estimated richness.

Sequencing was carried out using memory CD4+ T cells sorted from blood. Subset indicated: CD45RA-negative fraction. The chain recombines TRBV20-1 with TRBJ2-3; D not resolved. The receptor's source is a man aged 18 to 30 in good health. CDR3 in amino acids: CSAPDWNTQYF. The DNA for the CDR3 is TGCAGTGCCCCCGACTGGAATACGCAGTATTTT.